This T cell receptor (beta chain) stems from a study of blood T cells in healthy people across ages (dated by TCRdb to 2015 to 2017). Looking at the study overall: In model experiments, roughly one uniquely barcoded TCR beta cDNA molecule per two T cells was captured by template switching. Using the same blood draw, the study looked at two additional independent replicas of 1 million unique cDNA reads for two donors, one aged 18 to 30 and the other aged 80 or older. The donors were split into four age groups: young (average around 15 years), middle-aged (nearly 40), aged (about 56) and long-lived (approximately 80). Donors of different ages were randomly distributed across sequencing lanes to avoid experimental bias. Age-related changes in TCR beta repertoire diversity were measured in the study by deep sequencing normalized with unique cDNA molecular identifiers. Results and caveats for the whole study, not just this receptor: As age increased, observed TCR beta diversity per million T cells dropped in a roughly linear way, and a significant reduction was already evident by age around 41. Compared with the aged group, more naive CD4+ T cells, fewer expanded clones and increased TCR diversity were shown by the long-lived group, suggesting age selection. The CMV infection status of donors was not known, potentially confounding age-related changes in expanded clonotypes. Since profiling was done on bulk unsorted PBMCs, naive and antigen-experienced compartments could not be conclusively compared. Estimates of total diversity based on one million sequenced T cells were regarded as lower bounds and as underestimates. Observed TCR beta diversity correlated strongly with the percentage of naive T cells measured by flow cytometry.

A remark on this clonotype: It has no known antigen specificity. Qualities for individual bases were not recorded, and no much larger clone is one base off.

Donors were 30 to 45 systemically healthy Caucasian individuals from Russia aged roughly 6 to 95 years. Each donor gave 8 to 10 milliliters of peripheral blood, drawn into EDTA-treated Vacutainer tubes. Ficoll-Paque density-gradient centrifugation was used to isolate PBMCs, with at least 6.5 million per sample. Trizol reagent was used to extract total RNA from PBMCs, with at least 5.5 micrograms per sample. For every donor, flow cytometry on a PBMC aliquot measured the percentage of naive CD45RAhigh/CD27high T cells. Library preparation used 5' RACE. Sequencing used an Illumina HiSeq 2500. A second 7 to 11 cycle PCR used a sample-barcoded 5' primer and a J-beta primer mix. Each TCR beta cDNA molecule received a unique molecular identifier from a template-switch 5' adaptor carrying 12 random nucleotides. Each sample yielded at least 3 million CDR3-containing paired-end reads. First-strand cDNA was synthesized from all RNA with the Mint cDNA synthesis kit, primed by a TRBC-specific oligonucleotide. Following uracil-DNA glycosylase treatment, a first 18-cycle PCR with universal primers M1SS and BC2_uni_R was performed on all cDNA. The original pipeline was this. Normalization of each sample was performed by random selection of 1 million high-quality reads, each carrying a distinct molecular identifier. Instead of being binned into consensus sequences, reads that shared molecular identifiers were thrown out. CDR3 identification, clonotype clustering and error correction used MiTCR with a Q25 quality threshold and the strictest error-elimination algorithm. Lower-bound total TCR beta diversity was estimated with a nonparametric unseen species model using Euler transformation. The public sequencing data were trimmed at Q25 with fastp and processed into clonotypes with MiXCR by TCRdb, which kept only in-frame beta chains. Here each entry gathers all rows of one CDR3 protein and keeps the most common genes and DNA. V and J calls and clone size were set by TCRdb, not the authors. The sample table contains over 600,000 distinct CDR3 sequences; only one count was recorded for approximately 60% of them. The leading ten clones occupy around 25% of the sample.

The TCR was taken from a man aged 35-49 years in good health. Sample: blood.

CDR3 region: CSVYHYRGRHYNEQFF. The nucleotide sequence reads as follows: TGCAGCGTTTACCACTACAGGGGACGACACTACAATGAGCAGTTCTTC. The rearrangement joined TRBV29-1 to TRBJ2-1; 7 junctional bases match TRBD1. The CDR3 starts with the cysteine, ends with the phenylalanine, and has 16 residues. The CDR3 DNA has 48 bases and is translated from base 1. The germline V gene supplies CDR1 SQVTM and CDR2 ANQGSEA. Relative to germline, V is missing 5 bases and J is missing 3 bases, with 13 bases of the junction outside any gene match.